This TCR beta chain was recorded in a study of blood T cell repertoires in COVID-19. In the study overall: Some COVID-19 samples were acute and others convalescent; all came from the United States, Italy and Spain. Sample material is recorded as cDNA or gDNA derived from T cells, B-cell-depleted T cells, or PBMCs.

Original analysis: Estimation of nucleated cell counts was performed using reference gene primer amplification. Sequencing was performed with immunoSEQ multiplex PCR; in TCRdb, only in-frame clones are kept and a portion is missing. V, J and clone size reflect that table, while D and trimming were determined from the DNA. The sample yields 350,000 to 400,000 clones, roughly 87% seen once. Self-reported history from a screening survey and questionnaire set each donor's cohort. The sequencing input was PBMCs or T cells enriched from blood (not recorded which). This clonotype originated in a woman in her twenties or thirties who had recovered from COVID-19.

Written as DNA, the CDR3 is TGTGCCAGCAGCTTGGAAGGGGCGAACACTGAAGCTTTCTTT. Translation: CASSLEGANTEAFF. This chain links TRBV7-8 with TRBJ1-1; D may be TRBD1 (5 bases). Germline CDR1 is SGHVS and CDR2 is FQNEAQ. CDR3 size: 14 residues. Deletions cut 3 bases from V and 1 base from J, with 9 bases between.